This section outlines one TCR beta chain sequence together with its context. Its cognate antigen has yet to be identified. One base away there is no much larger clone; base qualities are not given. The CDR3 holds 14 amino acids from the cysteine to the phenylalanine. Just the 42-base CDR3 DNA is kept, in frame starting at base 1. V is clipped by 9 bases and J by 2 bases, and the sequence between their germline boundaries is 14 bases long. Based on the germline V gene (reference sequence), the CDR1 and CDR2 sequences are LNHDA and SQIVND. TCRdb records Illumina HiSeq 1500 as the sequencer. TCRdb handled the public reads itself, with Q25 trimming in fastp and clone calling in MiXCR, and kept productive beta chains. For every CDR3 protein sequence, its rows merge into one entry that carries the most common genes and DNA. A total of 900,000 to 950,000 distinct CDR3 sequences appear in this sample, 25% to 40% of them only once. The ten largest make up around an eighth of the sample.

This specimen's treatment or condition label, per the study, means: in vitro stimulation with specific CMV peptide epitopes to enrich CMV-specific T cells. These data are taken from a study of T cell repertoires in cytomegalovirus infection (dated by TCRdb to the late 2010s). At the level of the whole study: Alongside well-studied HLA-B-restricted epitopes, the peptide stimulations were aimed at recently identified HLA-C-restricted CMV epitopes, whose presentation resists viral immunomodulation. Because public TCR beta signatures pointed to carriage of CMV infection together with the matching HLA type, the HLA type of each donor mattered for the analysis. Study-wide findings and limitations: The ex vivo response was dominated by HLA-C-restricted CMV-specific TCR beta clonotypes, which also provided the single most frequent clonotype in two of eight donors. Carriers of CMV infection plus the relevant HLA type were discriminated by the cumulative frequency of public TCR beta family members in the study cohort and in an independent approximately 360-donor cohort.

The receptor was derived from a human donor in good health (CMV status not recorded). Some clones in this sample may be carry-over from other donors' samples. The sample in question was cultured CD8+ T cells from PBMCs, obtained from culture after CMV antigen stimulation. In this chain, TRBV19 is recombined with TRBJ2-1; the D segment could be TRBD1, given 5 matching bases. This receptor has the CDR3 CASGAHRPYNEQFF. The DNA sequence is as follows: TGTGCCAGCGGAGCACACAGGCCCTACAATGAGCAGTTCTTC.